This TCR beta chain was obtained from a study of blood T cell repertoires in COVID-19. The CDR3 runs 14 residues. Germline V gene lookup returns CDR1 GTSNPN and CDR2 SVGIG (reference sequence). V gave up 2 bases and J gave up 4 bases; unmatched junction bases: 2. Repertoires were generated with immunoSEQ multiplex PCR, while TCRdb's copy carries only in-frame clones and drops some. The data show some 380,000 clones, about 87% seen once. The V call is TRBV30, the J call TRBJ1-6, with 7 bases lining up with TRBD1. The sample taken for sequencing was PBMCs or T cells enriched from blood (not recorded which). The sequence derives from a man aged 30 to 45 who had recovered from COVID-19. The DNA for the CDR3 is TGTGCCTGGAGTCAGGGGGGATATAATTCACCCCTCCACTTT. Translation gives CAWSQGGYNSPLHF. Together with reference TRBV30 and TRBJ1-6, the CDR3 gives the full variable domain: SQTIHQWPATLVQPVGSPLSLECTVEGTSNPNLYWYRQAAGRGLQLLFYSVGIGQISSEVPQNLSASRPQDRQFILSSKKLLLSDSGFYLCAWSQGGYNSPLHFGNGTRLTVT.